This passage covers 27 T cell receptor beta chains from one sample sequenced in a study of blood T cell repertoires in COVID-19. TCRdb's copy holds only in-frame clones and misses some; the assay was immunoSEQ multiplex PCR. The sample has roughly 250,000 clones, around 86% seen once. Sequencing used PBMCs or T cells enriched from blood (not recorded which). These receptors were taken from a middle-aged woman with acute COVID-19.

The V call is TRBV28, the J call TRBJ1-2, with 7 nucleotides matching TRBD1. Germline CDR1 reads MDHEN; CDR2 reads SYDVKM. The CDR3 covers 14 residues. The V segment lost 4 bases and the J segment 4 bases; nucleotides outside the gene matches: 6. The CDR3 protein is CASSSTGTAYGYTF. The CDR3 DNA reads TGTGCCAGCAGTTCCACCGGGACAGCCTATGGCTACACCTTC.

The CDR3 protein is CASTAQAHEQYF. The CDR3 nucleotides are TGTGCCAGCACGGCCCAGGCCCACGAGCAGTACTTC. The chain joins TRBV28 to TRBJ2-7; no clear D. CDR3 length equals 12 residues. The V gene lost 7 bases and the J gene lost 5 bases, with 12 bases spanning the gap. Germline V lookup: CDR1 MDHEN, CDR2 SYDVKM.

In DNA, the CDR3 is TGTGCCAGCAGCCGCGGGGAGCTGTTTTTT. It specifies CASSRGELFF. This chain links TRBV7-6 with TRBJ2-2; D call uncertain. There are 10 residues in the CDR3. V lost 5 bases to trimming and J lost 7 bases, with 2 bases between them. Germline V gene data show CDR1 as SGHVS and CDR2 as FNYEAQ.

This chain connects TRBV6-5 to TRBJ2-2; 10 bases line up with TRBD2. Looked up from germline, CDR1 is MNHEY and CDR2 is SVGAGI. This CDR3 comprises 15 residues. J gave up 4 bases and V 5 bases, and 4 bases lay outside the gene matches. CDR3 protein: CASSKPSGGTGELFF. In DNA form, the CDR3 reads TGTGCCAGCAGTAAACCTAGCGGGGGCACCGGGGAGCTGTTTTTT.

This chain links TRBV12-3 or TRBV12-4 with TRBJ2-2; tentatively, D is TRBD2 (6 bases). The CDR3 is made up of 13 amino acids. The germline V and J ends were trimmed by 6 bases and 6 bases, with 11 bases remaining between them. The CDR3 bases are TGTGCCAGCAGCTTCGGAGGGTCCGGGGAGCTGTTTTTT. Its protein is CASSFGGSGELFF.

The V gene is TRBV9, the J gene TRBJ2-2, with 8 bases that match TRBD1. From germline, CDR1 is SGDLS and CDR2 YYNGEE. J gave up 4 bases and V 0 bases, and 2 bases lay outside the gene matches. The CDR3 contains 15 residues. As DNA, the CDR3 is TGTGCCAGCAGCGTAGAAGGGACAGGCACCGGGGAGCTGTTTTTT. Translation gives CASSVEGTGTGELFF.

The V and J genes are TRBV14 and TRBJ2-1; D possibly corresponds to TRBD2 (5 bases). This CDR3 is 16 amino acids long. V was trimmed by 5 bases and J by 2 bases, leaving 16 bases between them. Per the germline V gene, CDR1 is SGHDN and CDR2 is FVKESK. For the CDR3, the DNA is TGTGCCAGCAGCAAAAAGCGGAGCTCAGCCTACAATGAGCAGTTCTTC. Protein product: CASSKKRSSAYNEQFF.

In DNA, the CDR3 is TGTGCCAGCAGTTTTAGCCCGGGGACTAACTATGGCTACACCTTC. As protein: CASSFSPGTNYGYTF. The genes are TRBV27 and TRBJ1-2; D not certain. This CDR3 has 15 residues. Germline values: CDR1 MNHEY, CDR2 SMNVEV (reference sequence). V lost 3 bases, J lost 0 bases, and 11 bases lay in between.

The sample holds one count of this clone. The chain employs TRBV12-5 and TRBJ1-5, with D possibly being TRBD1 (5 bases). V lost 3 bases and J 6 bases, leaving 12 bases between the germline ends. The CDR3 is 14 amino acids. Germline lookup yields CDR1 LGHNT and CDR2 FRNRAP. The CDR3 nucleotides are TGTGCTAGTGGTTTACTGGTAGACAGTCAGCCCCAGCATTTT. Protein product: CASGLLVDSQPQHF.

The chain combines TRBV2 with TRBJ2-1; perhaps TRBD2 as D (6 bases). Germline V gene sequence: CDR1 SNHLY, CDR2 FYNNEI. The V gene lost 8 bases and the J gene lost 8 bases, with 19 bases spanning the gap. The CDR3 runs 14 residues. This CDR3 is CASVPGPWRDEQFF. The CDR3 DNA follows: TGTGCCAGCGTACCGGGTCCCTGGAGGGATGAGCAGTTCTTC.

The chain uses TRBV27 and TRBJ1-2, with D uncertain. The germline V and J ends were trimmed by 9 bases and 6 bases, with 23 bases remaining between them. The CDR3 loop spans 15 amino acids. Germline V gene data show CDR1 as MNHEY and CDR2 as SMNVEV (reference sequence). The CDR3, as DNA: TGTGCCAGTGTCCCTTCGGGGTTGAAGAATCATGGCTACACCTTC. It translates to CASVPSGLKNHGYTF.

The chain is built from TRBV7-2 and TRBJ2-5, with 7 bases identical to TRBD2. Germline V gene sequence: CDR1 SGHTA, CDR2 FQGNSA. The CDR3 runs 15 residues. With V trimmed by 2 bases and J by 6 bases, 9 bases remained unmatched. The CDR3: CASSLSRESGQTQYF. The DNA of the CDR3 is TGTGCCAGCAGCTTATCGCGGGAGAGTGGGCAGACCCAGTACTTC. Filled out from reference TRBV7-2 and TRBJ2-5, the complete variable domain reads GAGVSQSPSNKVTEKGKDVELRCDPISGHTALYWYRQSLGQGLEFLIYFQGNSAPDKSGLPSDRFSAERTGGSVSTLTIQRTQQEDSAVYLCASSLSRESGQTQYFGPGTRLLVL.

This clone came up a few times. The chain links TRBV15 to TRBJ2-7, with 10 bases that match TRBD2. V gave up 6 bases and J gave up 3 bases; unmatched junction bases: 5. The CDR3 is made up of 14 amino acids. CDR1 is LNHNV and CDR2 is YYDKDF in the germline V gene (reference sequence). As DNA, the CDR3 is TGTGCCACCAGTCCCGGGACTAGCGTCTACGAGCAGTACTTC. It encodes CATSPGTSVYEQYF.

V is TRBV11-3 and J is TRBJ2-3; no reliable D call. Germline V lookup: CDR1 SGHNT, CDR2 YENEEA. Between the trimmed V and J ends, which lost 2 bases and 3 bases, there was a span of 9 bases. The CDR3 sequence is 14 residues long. The CDR3 nucleotides are TGTGCCAGCAGCTTATTGGTCAGTACAGATACGCAGTATTTT. Translated: CASSLLVSTDTQYF.

Turning to this clone: Other DNA sequences in this sample translate to the same CDR3. This rearrangement joins TRBV29-1 to TRBJ1-2; D might be TRBD1 (5 bases). Trimming left V 3 bases short and J 5 bases short, with 7 bases between. The CDR3 consists of 11 residues. Germline CDR1 and CDR2: SQVTM and ANQGSEA. DNA for the CDR3: TGCAGCGTTGAGACAGATTATGGCTACACCTTC. Amino acid sequence: CSVETDYGYTF. The full variable domain, its missing parts supplied by reference TRBV29-1 and TRBJ1-2, is SAVISQKPSRDICQRGTSLTIQCQVDSQVTMMFWYRQQPGQSLTLIATANQGSEATYESGFVIDKFPISRPNLTFSTLTVSNMSPEDSSIYLCSVETDYGYTFGSGTRLTVV.

Only one count was recorded for this clone. The chain carries TRBV7-8 and TRBJ2-7; 9 bases line up with TRBD2. With 1 base clipped from V and 4 bases from J, the junction kept 5 bases outside the gene matches. The V gene's germline CDR1 is SGHVS and CDR2 FQNEAQ. This CDR3 is built from 15 residues. The DNA for the CDR3 is TGTGCCAGCAGCTTAGGAGCGGGGGGTACGTACGAGCAGTACTTC. As protein: CASSLGAGGTYEQYF.

The V gene is TRBV6-5, the J gene TRBJ2-6; D gene uncertain. V shed 6 bases and J shed 4 bases, with 10 bases lying between them. The CDR3 contains 14 residues. In germline, CDR1 is MNHEY, CDR2 SVGAGI. The chain's CDR3 is CASRRSSGANVLTF. The CDR3 bases are TGTGCCAGCAGACGGTCGTCCGGGGCCAACGTCCTGACTTTC.

V is TRBV11-3 and J is TRBJ2-7; 9 positions match TRBD1. CDR3 length equals 14 residues. Germline loops: CDR1 SGHNT, CDR2 YENEEA. The trim removed 6 bases at V and 1 base at J, leaving 4 bases unmatched. CDR3 nucleotides: TGTGCCAGCAGGACGACAGGGGGGTCCTACGAGCAGTACTTC. Protein sequence: CASRTTGGSYEQYF.

The rearrangement joins TRBV2 to TRBJ2-5; 7 positions agree with TRBD1. Germline loops: CDR1 SNHLY, CDR2 FYNNEI. The trim removed 1 base at V and 10 bases at J, leaving 15 bases unmatched. The CDR3 sequence is 16 residues long. CDR3 region: CASSEGPGLKQGIQYF. The DNA of the CDR3 is TGTGCCAGCAGTGAAGGCCCCGGGCTAAAACAGGGGATCCAGTACTTC.

J is TRBJ2-5 and V is TRBV5-1, with D maybe TRBD1 (6 bases). CDR1 is SGHRS, CDR2 YFSETQ, per germline. V lost 5 bases and J 4 bases, leaving 12 bases between the germline ends. This CDR3 contains 13 residues. The CDR3 DNA reads as TGCGCCAGCAGACAGGGTAAGGGAGAGACCCAGTACTTC. Its protein is CASRQGKGETQYF.

This rearrangement joins TRBV7-2 to TRBJ2-5, with 8 bases fitting TRBD2. CDR1 and CDR2 (germline): SGHTA, FQGNSA. V trimming: 5 bases; J trimming: 3 bases; junction bases outside the gene matches: 5. This CDR3 is built from 14 residues. CDR3 loop: CASSVQAGEETQYF. The CDR3 nucleotides are TGTGCCAGCAGCGTCCAAGCGGGAGAAGAGACCCAGTACTTC. Variable domain in full (rest from reference TRBV7-2 and TRBJ2-5): GAGVSQSPSNKVTEKGKDVELRCDPISGHTALYWYRQSLGQGLEFLIYFQGNSAPDKSGLPSDRFSAERTGGSVSTLTIQRTQQEDSAVYLCASSVQAGEETQYFGPGTRLLVL.

The chain joins TRBV28 to TRBJ2-7, with D possibly being TRBD2 (5 bases). CDR3 length: 14 amino acids. V lost 2 bases to trimming and J lost 2 bases, with 10 bases between them. The V gene's germline CDR1 is MDHEN and CDR2 SYDVKM. CDR3 in DNA: TGTGCCAGCAGTTTACAAGGACTTCCCTACGAGCAGTACTTC. It specifies CASSLQGLPYEQYF.

This chain uses TRBV5-5 with TRBJ2-1, with TRBD2 identical over 11 bases. From germline, CDR1 is SGHKS and CDR2 YYEKEE (reference sequence). The CDR3 is made up of 15 amino acids. J gave up 7 bases and V 0 bases, and 3 bases lay outside the gene matches. The CDR3 nucleotides are TGTGCCAGCAGCTTGGGTTCTAGCGGGGGGAATGAGCAGTTCTTC. Its translation: CASSLGSSGGNEQFF. Full variable domain (outside the CDR3, taken from reference TRBV5-5 and TRBJ2-1): DAGVTQSPTHLIKTRGQQVTLRCSPISGHKSVSWYQQVLGQGPQFIFQYYEKEERGRGNFPDRFSARQFPNYSSELNVNALLLGDSALYLCASSLGSSGGNEQFFGPGTRLTVL.

This chain links TRBV9 with TRBJ2-1; 11 positions match TRBD2. The CDR3 sequence is 16 residues long. Per the germline V gene, CDR1 is SGDLS and CDR2 is YYNGEE. V lost 4 bases, J lost 7 bases, and 10 bases stayed unmatched. As DNA, the CDR3 is TGTGCCAGCAGCACAACCGGGACTAGCGGCTTTAATGAGCAGTTCTTC. It specifies CASSTTGTSGFNEQFF.

The rearrangement uses TRBV10-1 and TRBJ2-2; 12 bases match TRBD1. The CDR3 is made up of 16 amino acids. The germline CDR1 and CDR2 sequences are WNHNN and SYGVQD (reference sequence). J lost 3 bases, V lost 6 bases, and 5 bases had no gene match. The CDR3 region has the DNA TGCGCCAGCAGCCAGGGACAGGGGGCAGACACCGGGGAGCTGTTTTTT. Encoded protein: CASSQGQGADTGELFF.

The CDR3, as DNA: TGTGCCAGCAGCCAAGGCGGGAGGGCCCCCTACGAGCAGTACTTC. Translated: CASSQGGRAPYEQYF. The chain recombines TRBV14 with TRBJ2-7; 9 nucleotides align to TRBD2. The CDR3 is made up of 15 amino acids. The V segment lost 1 base and the J segment 2 bases; nucleotides outside the gene matches: 3. Germline V gives CDR1 SGHDN, CDR2 FVKESK.

The chain uses TRBV29-1 and TRBJ1-2; D is unclear. Germline assignment: CDR1 SQVTM and CDR2 ANQGSEA. CDR3 length: 15 amino acids. The germline V and J ends were trimmed by 4 bases and 6 bases, with 21 bases remaining between them. CDR3 protein: CSVVTTSFSSDGYTF. In DNA form, the CDR3 reads TGCAGCGTTGTCACCACGTCATTTTCGTCGGATGGCTACACCTTC.